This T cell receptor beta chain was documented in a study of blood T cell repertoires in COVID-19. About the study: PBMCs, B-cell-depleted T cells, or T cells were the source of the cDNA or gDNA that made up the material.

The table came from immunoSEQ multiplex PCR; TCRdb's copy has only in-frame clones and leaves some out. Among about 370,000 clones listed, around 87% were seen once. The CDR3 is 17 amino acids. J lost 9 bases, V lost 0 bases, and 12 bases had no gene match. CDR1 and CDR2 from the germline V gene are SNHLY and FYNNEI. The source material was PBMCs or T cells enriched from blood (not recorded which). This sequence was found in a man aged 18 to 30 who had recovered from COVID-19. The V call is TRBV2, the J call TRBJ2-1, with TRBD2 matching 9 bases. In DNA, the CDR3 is TGTGCCAGCAGTGAAGCGCTTCATGGGACTAGCAGGGGTGAGCAGTTCTTC. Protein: CASSEALHGTSRGEQFF.